These 30 T cell receptor beta chains share one sample of origin, sequenced in a study of blood T cell repertoires in COVID-19. This table comes from immunoSEQ multiplex PCR, and its TCRdb copy is limited to in-frame clones, with some not included. The sample lists approximately 190,000 clones; about 86% were seen once. The source material was peripheral blood. The source of these receptors is a young man with active or convalescent COVID-19.

The chain employs TRBV2 and TRBJ2-2, with 11 bases identical to TRBD2. The CDR3 length is 15 residues. V dropped 6 bases and J dropped 5; count of bases not matched to a gene: 5. The germline gives CDR1 SNHLY, CDR2 FYNNEI. Here the CDR3 reads CASRQLAGVTGELFF. CDR3 sequence (DNA): TGTGCCAGCAGGCAACTAGCGGGGGTTACCGGGGAGCTGTTTTTT.

The chain employs TRBV5-4 and TRBJ1-4; D might be TRBD1 (5 bases). V lost 0 bases, J lost 5 bases, and 11 bases lay in between. The CDR3 is 15 amino acids. Germline V gene sequence: CDR1 SGHNT, CDR2 YYREEE (reference sequence). In DNA form, the CDR3 reads TGTGCCAGCAGCTTGGACCGGCAGGGAAATGAAAAACTGTTTTTT. Protein product: CASSLDRQGNEKLFF.

This clone was observed once. The rearrangement uses TRBV7-6 and TRBJ1-1; D not resolved. Germline CDR1 reads SGHVS; CDR2 reads FNYEAQ. The CDR3 loop spans 14 amino acids. V was shortened by 0 bases and J by 2 bases, with 7 bases between the two germline ends. The chain's CDR3 is CASSLAPVNTEAFF. In nucleotides, the CDR3 is TGTGCCAGCAGCTTAGCTCCCGTAAACACTGAAGCTTTCTTT.

This clone came up once. This chain joins TRBV28 and TRBJ2-7; TRBD1 aligns across 9 bases. CDR1 and CDR2 (germline): MDHEN, SYDVKM. The CDR3 is 14 residues long. V was clipped by 10 bases and J by 2 bases; unmatched bases: 9. The CDR3 spells CAIGAGTGTYEQYF. DNA of the CDR3: TGTGCCATCGGAGCAGGGACAGGGACCTACGAGCAGTACTTC.

The CDR3 reads CASSIGAYEQYF. In DNA, the CDR3 is TGTGCCAGTAGTATAGGAGCCTACGAGCAGTACTTC. The chain uses TRBV19 and TRBJ2-7; D ambiguous. The CDR3 is 12 amino acids. CDR1 is LNHDA and CDR2 is SQIVND in the germline V gene (reference sequence). Deletions cut 1 base from V and 2 bases from J, with 3 bases between.

The genes are TRBV6-5 and TRBJ1-5, with unresolved D. V dropped 7 bases and J dropped 0 bases, with 10 bases sitting between them. CDR3 length equals 14 residues. Germline lookup yields CDR1 MNHEY and CDR2 SVGAGI. The CDR3 DNA reads as TGTGCCAGCACTTCAGCGCGTAGCAATCAGCCCCAGCATTTT. Protein: CASTSARSNQPQHF.

The chain combines TRBV30 with TRBJ1-5; 9 bases agree with TRBD1. CDR1 and CDR2 from the germline V gene are GTSNPN and SVGIG (reference sequence). The CDR3 length is 15 residues. The ends lost 2 bases at V and 7 bases at J; junction bases unmatched: 9. The CDR3 region is CAWSRGQGIIQPQHF. The CDR3 DNA reads TGTGCCTGGAGTAGGGGACAGGGTATCATCCAGCCCCAGCATTTT.

This clone has a single count. The V and J genes are TRBV7-8 and TRBJ1-4, with 7 positions matching TRBD1. The CDR3 spans 15 residues. Germline V CDR1 and CDR2: SGHVS, FQNEAQ. V dropped 1 base and J dropped 5; count of bases not matched to a gene: 4. CDR3 DNA: TGTGCCAGCAGCTTAGTCGGGACAGTGAATGAAAAACTGTTTTTT. This encodes CASSLVGTVNEKLFF.

The sample holds one count of this clone. This CDR3 is CASSGGTGYEQYF. The CDR3 DNA follows: TGTGCCAGCAGTGGTGGGACAGGGTACGAGCAGTACTTC. The V and J genes are TRBV2 and TRBJ2-7; 9 bases map to TRBD1. Germline V gene sequence: CDR1 SNHLY, CDR2 FYNNEI. This CDR3 is built from 13 residues. V was pared by 4 bases and J by 4 bases, with 2 bases of the junction left unmatched.

This chain connects TRBV6-2 or TRBV6-3 to TRBJ2-3; a weak D match, TRBD1 (5 bases). The CDR3 runs 16 residues. In germline, CDR1 is MNHEY, CDR2 SVGEGT. The germline V and J ends were trimmed by 6 bases and 1 base, with 17 bases remaining between them. CDR3 sequence reads: CASSPPSLTGTDTQYF. The CDR3 DNA is TGTGCCAGCAGCCCTCCGTCCCTGACAGGCACAGATACGCAGTATTTT.

The rearrangement uses TRBV18 and TRBJ1-6; no firm D call. Germline V lookup: CDR1 KGHSH, CDR2 LQKENI. The CDR3 is made up of 13 amino acids. Trimming took off 4 bases at V and 8 bases at J, with 9 bases between the two ends. The CDR3 sequence is CASSRTGDSPLHF. CDR3 DNA sequence: TGTGCCAGCTCACGAACTGGTGATTCACCCCTCCACTTT.

The V call is TRBV6-2 or TRBV6-3, the J call TRBJ2-7; D might be TRBD2 (6 bases). The V end was cut by 5 bases, the J end by 6 bases, with 11 bases between. There are 12 residues in the CDR3. Germline CDR1 is MNHEY and CDR2 is SVGEGT. DNA for the CDR3: TGTGCCAGCAGTCCAAGGGACTTCGAGCAGTACGTC. This encodes CASSPRDFEQYV.

The chain carries TRBV30 and TRBJ2-3, with 7 bases matching TRBD2. V lost 5 bases, J lost 3 bases, and 5 bases stayed unmatched. The CDR3 has 13 amino acids. Germline CDR1 and CDR2: GTSNPN and SVGIG (reference sequence). For the CDR3, the DNA is TGTGCCTGGGCCGGGGGGTTTACAGATACGCAGTATTTT. Its protein is CAWAGGFTDTQYF.

J is TRBJ2-1 and V is TRBV25-1, with TRBD2 matching 7 bases. From germline, CDR1 is MGHDK and CDR2 SYGVNS. The ends lost 6 bases at V and 7 bases at J; junction bases unmatched: 12. This CDR3 is built from 15 residues. The CDR3 DNA reads TGTGCCAGCAGAGCCTGGGGGGGGGAGTGGAATGAGCAGTTCTTC. This sequence encodes CASRAWGGEWNEQFF.

V is TRBV6-5 and J is TRBJ1-5; 8 nucleotides match TRBD1. Germline-derived CDR1 and CDR2 are MNHEY and SVGAGI. V was clipped by 11 bases and J by 3 bases; unmatched bases: 6. This CDR3 is 13 amino acids long. The CDR3 protein is CAGMQGANQPQHF. DNA of the CDR3: TGTGCCGGGATGCAGGGGGCCAATCAGCCCCAGCATTTT.

Of note for this clone: The sample carries other DNA sequences with the same CDR3. The rearrangement uses TRBV27 and TRBJ1-6; D unclear. The V and J ends lost 11 bases and 0 bases respectively, with 8 bases between them. The CDR3 spans 13 residues. CDR1 is MNHEY and CDR2 is SMNVEV in the germline V gene (reference sequence). For the CDR3, the DNA is TGTGCCTCAGGTAGCTCCTATAATTCACCCCTCCACTTT. Translation: CASGSSYNSPLHF.

This clone was observed a handful of times. V gene TRBV19 combines with J gene TRBJ1-1; tentative D call: TRBD1 (5 bases). Trimming took 4 bases from V and 1 from J, leaving 7 bases between them. CDR3 length: 13 amino acids. CDR1 and CDR2 from the germline V gene are LNHDA and SQIVND (reference sequence). CDR3 loop: CASSRQGNTEAFF. CDR3 in DNA: TGTGCCAGTAGTAGGCAGGGGAACACTGAAGCTTTCTTT.

The chain couples TRBV5-1 to TRBJ1-3; D not resolved. CDR1 is SGHRS and CDR2 is YFSETQ in the germline V gene. This CDR3 region has 13 residues. V lost 3 bases to trimming and J lost 0 bases, with 4 bases between them. CDR3 coding DNA: TGCGCCAGCAGCTCAGGCTCTGGAAACACCATATATTTT. This translates into CASSSGSGNTIYF.

The V and J genes are TRBV7-9 and TRBJ2-2, with 8 bases fitting TRBD1. CDR3 length equals 13 residues. Trimming at V came to 2 bases and at J to 14 bases, leaving 7 bases not matched to a gene. Germline assignment: CDR1 SEHNR and CDR2 FQNEAQ (reference sequence). The CDR3 nucleotides are TGTGCCAGCAGCTTATCGGCGACAGGGGCCCTGTTTTTT. As protein: CASSLSATGALFF.

The chain links TRBV30 to TRBJ2-2; 11 bases are shared with TRBD2. V shed 2 bases, J shed 6 bases, and the junction held 5 bases outside the gene matches. CDR3 length: 15 residues. Germline loops: CDR1 GTSNPN, CDR2 SVGIG (reference sequence). CDR3 nucleotide sequence: TGTGCCTGGAGTAATCGACTAGCGGGATCCGGGGAGCTGTTTTTT. Protein: CAWSNRLAGSGELFF.

This chain joins TRBV19 and TRBJ1-5; TRBD1 matches 9 bases. The J segment lost 2 bases and the V segment lost 6 bases, leaving 14 bases of the junction unmatched. Germline V CDR1 and CDR2: LNHDA, SQIVND (reference sequence). The CDR3 is 18 residues long. Here the CDR3 DNA reads TGTGCCAGTAGCCTTAGGGGACAGGGAACTAGCGGCAATCAGCCCCAGCATTTT. Amino acids: CASSLRGQGTSGNQPQHF.

The rearrangement joins TRBV14 to TRBJ2-7; perhaps TRBD1 as D (6 bases). Trimming removed 1 base from V and 4 bases from J, with 11 bases in between. This CDR3 region has 14 residues. CDR1 and CDR2 from the germline V gene are SGHDN and FVKESK. The CDR3 loop is CASSQGDKPYEQYV. CDR3 nucleotide sequence: TGTGCCAGCAGCCAAGGGGACAAGCCATACGAGCAGTACGTC.

The rearrangement links TRBV6-1 to TRBJ2-7; D perhaps matches TRBD1 (6 bases). This CDR3 has 14 residues. Germline V CDR1 and CDR2: MNHNS, SASEGT. Trimming stripped 3 bases from V and 4 bases from J, with 13 bases between. The CDR3 region is CASSDGLQGYEQYV. The CDR3 DNA reads TGTGCCAGCAGTGACGGCTTACAGGGTTACGAGCAGTACGTC.

The gene calls are TRBV21-1 and TRBJ2-3; the table calls TRBD2, which could not be checked here. TRBV21-1 counts as a pseudogene. This CDR3 is built from 16 residues. CDR3: CASSTRLAGGADTQYF. CDR3 coding DNA: TGTGCCAGCAGCACCCGACTAGCGGGAGGCGCAGATACGCAGTATTTT.

J is TRBJ2-7 and V is TRBV3-1 (or the pseudogene TRBV3-2); TRBD2 matches at 8 bases. The CDR3 sequence is 20 residues long. J lost 4 bases, V lost 2 bases, and 22 bases had no gene match. Per the germline V gene, CDR1 is LGHDT and CDR2 is YNNKEL (reference sequence). The CDR3 nucleotides are TGTGCCAGCAGCCAACCGGGGCCTCGCGGGCGGGGGGCGACCCCATACGAGCAGTACGTC. Protein: CASSQPGPRGRGATPYEQYV.

This chain links TRBV7-8 with TRBJ2-7; D might be TRBD1 (5 bases). This CDR3 comprises 16 residues. V lost 1 base and J 0 bases, leaving 13 bases between the germline ends. CDR1 is SGHVS, CDR2 FQNEAQ, per germline. CDR3 loop: CASSLGQQPSSYEQYV. In nucleotides, the CDR3 is TGTGCCAGCAGCTTAGGACAGCAGCCAAGCTCCTACGAGCAGTACGTC.

The V call is TRBV12-2, the J call TRBJ1-4. TRBV12-2 is described as a pseudogene. The CDR3 contains 13 residues. The CDR3 here is CASRHGWSEKLFF. The CDR3, as DNA: TGTGCAAGTCGTCACGGTTGGAGTGAAAAACTGTTTTTT.

The V and J genes are TRBV6-6 and TRBJ1-5; 8 bases map to TRBD1. The CDR3 is 13 residues long. J gave up 6 bases and V 8 bases, and 6 bases lay outside the gene matches. The germline V gene encodes CDR1 MNHNY and CDR2 SVGAGI (reference sequence). This CDR3 reads CASGQGGGQPQHF. CDR3 DNA: TGTGCCAGCGGACAGGGAGGCGGTCAGCCCCAGCATTTT.

This chain links TRBV24-1 with TRBJ1-4, with 8 positions matching TRBD1. Germline CDR1 is KGHDR and CDR2 is SFDVKD. This CDR3 has 15 amino acids. V dropped 4 bases and J dropped 5; count of bases not matched to a gene: 5. The DNA of the CDR3 is TGTGCCACCAGTGAGAACAGGGGGGAGAATGAAAAACTGTTTTTT. This sequence encodes CATSENRGENEKLFF.

The V and J genes are TRBV13 and TRBJ2-2; a weak D match, TRBD1 (6 bases). Germline CDR1 and CDR2: PRHDT and FYEKMQ (reference sequence). Deletions cut 2 bases from V and 5 bases from J, with 6 bases between. The CDR3 length is 13 residues. CDR3 loop: CASSLRGTGELFF. Written as DNA, the CDR3 is TGTGCCAGCAGCTTAAGGGGGACCGGGGAGCTGTTTTTT. The full variable domain, rest sourced from reference TRBV13 and TRBJ2-2, is AAGVIQSPRHLIKEKRETATLKCYPIPRHDTVYWYQQGPGQDPQFLISFYEKMQSDKGSIPDRFSAQQFSDYHSELNMSSLELGDSALYFCASSLRGTGELFFGEGSRLTVL.